A single sample gave rise to the 18 T cell receptor beta chains below, sequenced in a study of cytomegalovirus exposure and HLA in healthy donors. Researchers ran the PCR with 60 Vbeta and 13 Jbeta primers. Here immunoSEQ multiplex PCR was the method, and the copy in TCRdb shows in-frame clones only, minus some. The table lists roughly 73,000 clones, 65% to 85% of them singletons. Sequencing was carried out using PBMCs. Receptor source: a man between 65 and 79 years old in good health and CMV-seronegative.

The chain couples TRBV5-4 to TRBJ2-7, with TRBD1 identical over 11 bases. CDR1 is SGHNT and CDR2 is YYREEE in the germline V gene (reference sequence). V lost 4 bases, J lost 4 bases, and 4 bases stayed unmatched. The CDR3 consists of 14 residues. The CDR3 is CASSLGTGGYEQYF. As DNA, the CDR3 is TGTGCCAGCAGCCTAGGGACAGGGGGTTACGAGCAGTACTTC.

This clone came up once. This chain uses TRBV11-2 with TRBJ1-2, with a weak D call TRBD1 (5 bases). The CDR3 runs 15 residues. Trimming pared 5 bases from V and 4 bases from J, leaving 17 bases between. The germline gives CDR1 SGHAT, CDR2 FQNNGV. The CDR3 DNA sequence: TGTGCCAGCAGCCCTGCTAGGAGGGACGTCTATGGCTACACCTTC. It is translated as CASSPARRDVYGYTF.

The chain links TRBV23-1 to TRBJ1-5; no clear D gene. TRBV23-1 is assigned to the ORF class and has an uncertain function. This CDR3 spans 21 amino acids. The V gene lost 0 bases and the J gene lost 2 bases, with 26 bases spanning the gap. The DNA for the CDR3 is TGCGCCAGCAGTCAATCCGTGGCAGGCGAGATCACCGGGGATGGCAATCAGCCCCAGCATTTT. It yields the protein CASSQSVAGEITGDGNQPQHF.

The chain uses TRBV7-2 and TRBJ2-2; 8 bases map to TRBD2. The V and J ends lost 7 bases and 3 bases, in that order; junction bases with no gene match: 10. The CDR3 loop spans 16 amino acids. In germline, CDR1 is SGHTA, CDR2 FQGNSA. The CDR3, as DNA: TGTGCCAGCACTACGGAAGGGACTAGGGACACCGGGGAGCTGTTTTTT. This codes for CASTTEGTRDTGELFF.

The chain couples TRBV5-6 to TRBJ2-7; 8 positions agree with TRBD2. CDR3 length: 14 amino acids. Unmatched junction bases numbered 7, after V lost 3 bases and J lost 5 bases. The germline CDR1 and CDR2 sequences are SGHDT and YYEEEE. The CDR3 region is CASSSSGGWNEQYF. Here the CDR3 DNA reads TGTGCCAGCAGCTCCTCGGGAGGGTGGAACGAGCAGTACTTC.

This clone was seen once. The chain uses TRBV7-9 and TRBJ1-5, with D perhaps matching TRBD1 (6 bases). This CDR3 region has 17 residues. Germline V CDR1 and CDR2: SEHNR, FQNEAQ (reference sequence). The V end lost 4 bases, the J end lost 1 base, and 17 bases lay between the germline ends. In DNA, the CDR3 is TGTGCCAGCAGCTCAGCAGGACAGTCCACGAGCAATCAGCCCCAGCATTTT. Protein product: CASSSAGQSTSNQPQHF. The complete variable domain, with remaining parts taken from reference TRBV7-9 and TRBJ1-5, reads DTGVSQNPRHKITKRGQNVTFRCDPISEHNRLYWYRQTLGQGPEFLTYFQNEAQLEKSRLLSDRFSAERPKGSFSTLEIQRTEQGDSAMYLCASSSAGQSTSNQPQHFGDGTRLSIL.

The rearrangement joins TRBV7-2 to TRBJ2-5; 9 nucleotides agree with TRBD1. Germline CDR1 SGHTA, CDR2 FQGNSA. V trimming: 4 bases; J trimming: 4 bases; junction bases outside the gene matches: 7. This CDR3 has 15 residues. The CDR3 DNA reads TGTGCCAGCAGCTCTTACAGGGGGCAGAGAGAGACCCAGTACTTC. It encodes CASSSYRGQRETQYF. The full variable domain, its missing parts supplied by reference TRBV7-2 and TRBJ2-5, is GAGVSQSPSNKVTEKGKDVELRCDPISGHTALYWYRQSLGQGLEFLIYFQGNSAPDKSGLPSDRFSAERTGGSVSTLTIQRTQQEDSAVYLCASSSYRGQRETQYFGPGTRLLVL.

V usage is TRBV30 and J usage is TRBJ1-6; TRBD1 matches 7 bases. This CDR3 is 16 amino acids long. V shed 4 bases, J shed 10 bases, and the junction held 16 bases outside the gene matches. CDR1 and CDR2 from the germline V gene are GTSNPN and SVGIG (reference sequence). The CDR3 DNA follows: TGTGCCTGGAAACCCTCAGGGGGATGGTACAGGTCACCCCTCCACTTT. Translated, it gives CAWKPSGGWYRSPLHF.

The chain has TRBV6-5 and TRBJ2-7; D is possibly TRBD1 (6 bases). V dropped 6 bases and J dropped 4 bases, with 13 bases sitting between them. CDR1 is MNHEY, CDR2 SVGAGI, per germline. The CDR3 covers 13 residues. This CDR3 reads CASSHRDGYEQYF. CDR3 in DNA: TGTGCCAGCAGCCACAGGGACGGGTACGAGCAGTACTTC.

The chain links TRBV5-1 to TRBJ2-5; D possibly corresponds to TRBD1 (5 bases). CDR3 size: 14 residues. CDR1 and CDR2 from the germline V gene are SGHRS and YFSETQ. The V gene lost 1 base and the J gene lost 2 bases, with 9 bases spanning the gap. The CDR3 spells CASSLSRVQETQYF. The CDR3 DNA reads as TGCGCCAGCAGCTTGTCCAGGGTGCAAGAGACCCAGTACTTC. Looking up the rest from reference TRBV5-1 and TRBJ2-5 gives the full variable domain: KAGVTQTPRYLIKTRGQQVTLSCSPISGHRSVSWYQQTPGQGLQFLFEYFSETQRNKGNFPGRFSGRQFSNSRSEMNVSTLELGDSALYLCASSLSRVQETQYFGPGTRLLVL.

This clone appeared a few times. The chain carries TRBV4-3 and TRBJ2-3; 8 bases match TRBD2. V lost 0 bases to trimming and J lost 10 bases; unmatched junction nucleotides: 15. Germline CDR1 and CDR2: LGHNA and YSLEER. This CDR3 has 17 amino acids. The CDR3 DNA is TGCGCCAGCAGCCAAGATGCTTTCGGGAGGGCTCAGCTGGCGCAGTATTTT. Translated: CASSQDAFGRAQLAQYF.

This rearrangement joins TRBV2 to TRBJ2-1, with 7 bases lining up with TRBD2. The CDR3 is 16 residues long. V trimming: 4 bases; J trimming: 2 bases; junction bases outside the gene matches: 8. Germline V CDR1 and CDR2: SNHLY, FYNNEI. As DNA, the CDR3 is TGTGCCAGCAGTGGTGGCGGGGGTCTTCCCTACAATGAGCAGTTCTTC. It yields the protein CASSGGGGLPYNEQFF. Full variable domain (rest looked up from reference TRBV2 and TRBJ2-1): EPEVTQTPSHQVTQMGQEVILRCVPISNHLYFYWYRQILGQKVEFLVSFYNNEISEKSEIFDDQFSVERPDGSNFTLKIRSTKLEDSAMYFCASSGGGGLPYNEQFFGPGTRLTVL.

This clone came up once. J is TRBJ2-1 and V is TRBV5-6; TRBD2 matches at 9 bases. V trimming: 1 base; J trimming: 0 bases; junction bases outside the gene matches: 2. CDR1 is SGHDT, CDR2 YYEEEE, per germline. This CDR3 has 16 residues. The CDR3 reads CASSLPSGNSYNEQFF. CDR3 in DNA: TGTGCCAGCAGCTTGCCTAGCGGGAACTCCTACAATGAGCAGTTCTTC.

The chain links TRBV29-1 to TRBJ2-1, with a possible D match to TRBD2 (5 bases). The CDR3 is 14 amino acids. V shed 7 bases and J shed 9 bases, with 22 bases lying between them. Germline V gene lookup returns CDR1 SQVTM and CDR2 ANQGSEA. The CDR3 nucleotides are TGCAGCGCCCCTTCCTGGACTTCGCTGGGTGAGCAGTTCTTC. This codes for CSAPSWTSLGEQFF.

This clone has just a few counts. The chain carries TRBV6-5 and TRBJ2-7, with TRBD2 as a possible D gene (7 bases). Trimming cost V 6 bases and J 6 bases, with 21 bases left between them. This CDR3 contains 15 residues. From germline, CDR1 is MNHEY and CDR2 SVGAGI. This CDR3 is CASSLPGHGLVEQYF. The CDR3 nucleotides are TGTGCCAGCAGCTTGCCGGGACACGGACTAGTCGAGCAGTACTTC.

The chain couples TRBV9 to TRBJ2-1, with 9 bases fitting TRBD2. The junction had 6 bases not matched to a gene; V was cut back by 4 bases and J by 4 bases. CDR1 is SGDLS and CDR2 is YYNGEE in the germline V gene. The CDR3 is made up of 15 amino acids. The CDR3, as DNA: TGTGCCAGCAGCCATCTGGCGGGAGGGTACAATGAGCAGTTCTTC. Its translation is CASSHLAGGYNEQFF.

This sequence joins TRBV7-2 and TRBJ1-6, with D perhaps TRBD1 (6 bases). V was trimmed by 3 bases and J by 10 bases, leaving 13 bases between them. Germline V gene data show CDR1 as SGHTA and CDR2 as FQGNSA. CDR3 length equals 14 residues. CDR3 sequence reads: CASSLQGPGSPLHF. CDR3 in DNA: TGTGCCAGCAGCTTGCAGGGGCCCGGGTCACCCCTCCACTTT.

The rearrangement links TRBV5-1 to TRBJ2-1, with 7 bases that match TRBD1. The CDR3 runs to 14 residues. V was clipped by 1 base and J by 2 bases; unmatched bases: 0. Germline-derived CDR1 and CDR2 are SGHRS and YFSETQ. The CDR3 protein is CASSLTGAYNEQFF. DNA for the CDR3: TGCGCCAGCAGCTTGACAGGGGCCTACAATGAGCAGTTCTTC.